Listed below are T cell receptor beta chains from one sample, sequenced in a study of T cell repertoires in cytomegalovirus infection. From the reads, TCRdb called clonotypes with MiXCR, one entry per CDR3 protein. The sample has around 740,000 distinct CDR3 sequences, about 40% seen once. The specimen sequenced was PBMCs. Every receptor here comes from a human donor in good health (CMV status not recorded). Some clones in this sample may be carry-over from other donors' samples. The CDR3 runs from the conserved cysteine through the conserved F or W. D genes are given only for firm matches. Only part of the rows carry a size: once, few, many, or a class if the clone is expanded.

len	abundance	v_gene	d_gene	j_gene	CDR3aa	CDR3nt
12	few	TRBV19	.	TRBJ2-7	CASSSRGWEQYF	TGTGCCAGTAGCTCCCGAGGGTGGGAGCAGTACTTC
15	.	TRBV6-5	.	TRBJ1-1	CASSYGGAVNTEAFF	TGTGCCAGCAGTTACGGGGGGGCGGTGAACACTGAAGCTTTCTTT
12	many	TRBV7-2	TRBD2	TRBJ2-7	CASSRDYYEQYF	TGTGCCAGCAGCCGGGACTACTACGAGCAGTACTTC
18	.	TRBV7-8	TRBD2	TRBJ2-2	CASSFRRAGGPNTGELFF	TGTGCCAGCAGCTTCCGTCGAGCGGGGGGGCCGAACACCGGGGAGCTGTTTTTT
17	few	TRBV6-2/TRBV6-3	TRBD2	TRBJ2-2	CASSDGFSGTNTGELFF	TGTGCCAGCAGTGACGGGTTTAGCGGGACGAACACCGGGGAGCTGTTTTTT
12	few	TRBV12-3/TRBV12-4	.	TRBJ2-5	CASSLIMETQYF	TGTGCCAGCAGTTTGATCATGGAGACCCAGTACTTC
14	few	TRBV25-1	TRBD1	TRBJ2-7	CASRQPGTGYEQYF	TGTGCCAGCAGACAGCCCGGGACAGGCTACGAGCAGTACTTC
20	few	TRBV7-8	TRBD2	TRBJ2-3	CASSLVGQGTSGNSTDTQYF	TGTGCCAGCAGCTTAGTAGGACAGGGAACTAGCGGGAATAGCACAGATACGCAGTATTTT
15	few	TRBV28	TRBD1	TRBJ1-5	CASSLPQGAKQPQHF	TGTGCCAGCAGTTTACCCCAGGGGGCGAAGCAGCCCCAGCATTTT
14	many	TRBV24-1	TRBD2	TRBJ2-1	CATSDWREVSEQFF	TGTGCCACCAGTGATTGGCGGGAGGTCAGTGAGCAGTTCTTC
15	.	TRBV28	.	TRBJ1-6	CASKHGQIDISPLHF	TGTGCCAGCAAACACGGACAGATTGACATTTCACCCCTCCACTTT
18	many	TRBV7-2	TRBD1	TRBJ1-6	CASSEFSGQGWMNSPLHF	TGTGCCAGCAGCGAATTTTCGGGACAGGGTTGGATGAATTCACCCCTCCACTTT
17	.	TRBV20-1	TRBD2	TRBJ2-5	CSARGGGSGSALETQYF	TGCAGTGCTAGGGGAGGGGGTAGCGGGAGTGCGTTGGAGACCCAGTACTTC
20	few	TRBV6-6	.	TRBJ2-3	CASSYPSVAGRIRLTDTQYF	TGTGCCAGCAGTTACCCTTCGGTGGCAGGCCGGATCCGCCTCACAGATACGCAGTATTTT
15	.	TRBV28	TRBD1	TRBJ2-5	CASSLVYRGQGTQYF	TGTGCCAGCAGTTTGGTCTACAGGGGGCAGGGGACCCAGTACTTC
14	.	TRBV5-3	.	TRBJ1-1	CASSRSPSAGRAFF	TGTGCCAGCAGCCGTAGTCCCTCGGCGGGCCGGGCTTTCTTT
13	.	TRBV5-1	.	TRBJ1-1	CASSADRSTEAFF	TGCGCCAGCAGCGCGGACAGAAGCACTGAAGCTTTCTTT
15	.	TRBV27	.	TRBJ2-5	CASSLRRGPQETQYF	TGTGCCAGCAGTTTAAGGCGGGGGCCCCAAGAGACCCAGTACTTC
20	few	TRBV7-6	TRBD2	TRBJ2-1	CASSLARLAGDQSSYNEQFF	TGTGCTAGCAGCTTAGCGCGACTAGCGGGGGACCAGAGCTCCTACAATGAGCAGTTCTTC
18	.	TRBV28	.	TRBJ2-1	CASSSSREGRSAYNEQFF	.
19	few	TRBV28	TRBD1	TRBJ1-4	CASSLKGQGFDFTNEKLFF	TGTGCCAGCAGTTTGAAAGGACAGGGTTTTGATTTTACTAATGAAAAACTGTTTTTT
17	few	TRBV7-6	.	TRBJ2-7	CASSLAEGSGRPYEQYF	TGTGCCAGCAGCTTAGCGGAGGGTTCAGGGAGGCCCTACGAGCAGTACTTC
14	many	TRBV7-9	.	TRBJ1-1	CASSLVGGTAEAFF	TGTGCCAGCAGCTTAGTGGGGGGAACGGCTGAAGCTTTCTTT
14	few	TRBV5-5	TRBD1	TRBJ1-2	CASSLRDRADGYTF	TGTGCCAGCAGCTTGAGGGACAGGGCCGACGGCTACACCTTC
13	.	TRBV2	TRBD1	TRBJ1-1	CASGETGGPEAFF	TGTGCCAGTGGGGAGACAGGGGGACCTGAAGCTTTCTTT
17	.	TRBV7-2	.	TRBJ2-7	CASSLAFDWAGSYEQYF	TGTGCCAGCAGCTTAGCTTTTGACTGGGCAGGATCCTACGAGCAGTACTTC
14	few	TRBV5-6	TRBD1	TRBJ2-4	CASSWGQGADIQYF	TGTGCCAGCAGCTGGGGACAGGGGGCAGACATTCAGTACTTC
13	.	TRBV20-1	.	TRBJ1-5	CSARTVRGQPQHF	TGCAGTGCTAGAACGGTACGGGGTCAGCCCCAGCATTTT
14	few	TRBV20-1	TRBD2	TRBJ2-3	CRPSGLAGTDTQYF	TGCAGACCTTCGGGACTAGCGGGAACAGATACGCAGTATTTT
15	once	TRBV11-2	TRBD2	TRBJ2-7	CASSRSGVSSYEQYF	TGTGCCAGCAGCCGTAGCGGGGTTAGCTCCTACGAGCAGTACTTC
15	.	TRBV7-9	.	TRBJ2-6	CASGDFSSGANVLTF	TGTGCCAGCGGAGATTTCAGCTCTGGGGCCAACGTCCTGACTTTC
14	once	TRBV5-4	TRBD1	TRBJ1-1	CASSNRDRVSEAFF	TGTGCCAGCAGCAACCGGGACAGGGTTTCTGAAGCTTTCTTT
11	many	TRBV12-3/TRBV12-4	.	TRBJ1-1	CASTRVGEAFF	TGTGCCAGCACCAGGGTGGGTGAAGCTTTCTTT
14	.	TRBV28	.	TRBJ1-1	CASSWPQGLGMTFF	TGTGCCAGCAGTTGGCCCCAGGGGCTCGGAATGACTTTCTTT
14	.	TRBV5-1	TRBD2	TRBJ2-5	CASSFASGTETQYF	TGCGCCAGCAGCTTCGCTAGCGGGACGGAGACCCAGTACTTC
16	once	TRBV7-6	TRBD1	TRBJ1-1	CASSSRPLQGATEAFF	TGTGCCAGCAGCTCCAGACCTTTACAGGGGGCCACTGAAGCTTTCTTT
13	few	TRBV12-3/TRBV12-4	.	TRBJ2-7	CASSLANLYEQYF	TGTGCCAGCAGTTTGGCTAACCTTTACGAGCAGTACTTC
17	few	TRBV12-3/TRBV12-4	TRBD1	TRBJ1-5	CASSTRQGSGSNQPQHF	TGTGCCAGCAGCACACGACAGGGTAGCGGTAGCAATCAGCCCCAGCATTTT
18	.	TRBV7-8	TRBD1	TRBJ1-4	CASRPYRGLSETNEKLFF	TGTGCCAGCAGGCCTTACAGGGGGCTTTCGGAAACTAATGAAAAACTGTTTTTT
13	few	TRBV14	.	TRBJ1-5	CRRGGALNQPQHF	TGTAGACGGGGAGGGGCTCTCAATCAGCCCCAGCATTTT
14	.	TRBV7-2	.	TRBJ1-2	CASSTTGVSLGYTF	TGTGCCAGCAGCACAACGGGAGTAAGCCTGGGCTACACCTTC
14	many	TRBV12-3/TRBV12-4	TRBD1	TRBJ1-6	CASSYRTGGSPLHF	TGTGCCAGCAGCTATAGGACAGGAGGTTCACCCCTCCACTTT
12	.	TRBV2	.	TRBJ2-2	CASSDVAGELFF	TGTGCCAGCAGTGACGTGGCCGGGGAGCTGTTTTTT
16	.	TRBV4-1	.	TRBJ1-1	CASSQDIGARGAEAFF	TGCGCCAGCAGCCAAGATATCGGGGCCCGGGGAGCTGAAGCTTTCTTT
14	.	TRBV6-8	.	TRBJ1-1	CASSFGQLTYEAFF	TGTGCCAGCAGTTTCGGGCAGCTCACTTATGAAGCTTTCTTT